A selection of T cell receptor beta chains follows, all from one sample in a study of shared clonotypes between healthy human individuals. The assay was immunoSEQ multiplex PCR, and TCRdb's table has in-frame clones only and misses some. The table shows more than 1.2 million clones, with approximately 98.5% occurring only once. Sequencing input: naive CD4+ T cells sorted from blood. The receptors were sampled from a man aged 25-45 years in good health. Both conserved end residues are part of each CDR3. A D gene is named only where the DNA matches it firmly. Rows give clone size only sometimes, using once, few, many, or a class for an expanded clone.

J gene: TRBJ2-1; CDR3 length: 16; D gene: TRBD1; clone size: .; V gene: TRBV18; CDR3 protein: CASSRRDRGPYNEQFF; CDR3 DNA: TGTGCCAGCTCACGCCGGGACAGGGGGCCCTACAATGAGCAGTTCTTC
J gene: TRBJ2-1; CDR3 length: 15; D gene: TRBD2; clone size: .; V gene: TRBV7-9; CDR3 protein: CASSHPRVGLAEQFF; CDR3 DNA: TGTGCCAGCAGTCACCCTCGAGTAGGACTAGCCGAGCAGTTCTTC
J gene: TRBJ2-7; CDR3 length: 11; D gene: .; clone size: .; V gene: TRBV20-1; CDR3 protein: CSARDPTAQYF; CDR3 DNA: TGCAGTGCTAGAGATCCTACGGCGCAGTACTTC
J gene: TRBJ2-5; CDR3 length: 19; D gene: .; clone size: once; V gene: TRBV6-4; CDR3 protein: CASSVVHTFPSSEEETQYF; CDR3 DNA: TGTGCCAGCAGTGTTGTCCACACTTTCCCTTCTTCGGAAGAAGAGACCCAGTACTTC
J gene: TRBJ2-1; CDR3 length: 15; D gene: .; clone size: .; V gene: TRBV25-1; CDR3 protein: CASSEYGVLTNEQFF; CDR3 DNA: TGTGCCAGCAGTGAATATGGGGTTCTAACAAATGAGCAGTTCTTC
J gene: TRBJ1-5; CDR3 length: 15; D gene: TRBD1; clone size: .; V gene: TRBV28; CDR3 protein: CASSSYDRGDQPQHF; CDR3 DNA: TGTGCCAGCAGTTCGTACGACAGGGGGGATCAGCCCCAGCATTTT
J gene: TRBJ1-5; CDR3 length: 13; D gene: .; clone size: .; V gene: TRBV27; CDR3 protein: CASSLRLGQPQHF; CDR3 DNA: TGTGCCAGCAGTTTGCGCCTTGGTCAGCCCCAGCATTTT
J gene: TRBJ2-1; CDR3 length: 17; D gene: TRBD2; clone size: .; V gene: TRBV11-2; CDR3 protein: CASSLEASGSSYNEQFF; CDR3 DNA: TGTGCCAGCAGCTTAGAGGCTAGCGGAAGCTCCTACAATGAGCAGTTCTTC
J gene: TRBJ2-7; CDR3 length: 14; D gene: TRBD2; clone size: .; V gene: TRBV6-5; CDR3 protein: CASSSLAGAHEQYF; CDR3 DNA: TGTGCCAGCAGCTCCTTAGCGGGAGCCCACGAGCAGTACTTC
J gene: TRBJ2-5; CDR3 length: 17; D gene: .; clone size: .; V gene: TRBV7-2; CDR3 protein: CASSFDPTTGHGLTQYF; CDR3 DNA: TGTGCCAGCAGCTTCGACCCCACAACAGGGCACGGTCTGACCCAGTACTTC
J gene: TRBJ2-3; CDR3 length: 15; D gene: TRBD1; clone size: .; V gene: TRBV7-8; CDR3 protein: CASVTGQGDTDTQYF; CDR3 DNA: TGTGCCAGCGTAACAGGACAGGGAGACACAGATACGCAGTATTTT
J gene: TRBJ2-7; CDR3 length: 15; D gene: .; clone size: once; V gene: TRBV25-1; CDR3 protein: CASSESAGERYEQYF; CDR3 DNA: TGTGCCAGCAGTGAATCGGCAGGGGAACGCTACGAGCAGTACTTC
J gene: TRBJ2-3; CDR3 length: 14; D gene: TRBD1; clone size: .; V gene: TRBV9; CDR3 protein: CASSVARDRPTQYF; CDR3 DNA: TGTGCCAGCAGCGTAGCAAGGGACAGGCCCACCCAGTATTTT
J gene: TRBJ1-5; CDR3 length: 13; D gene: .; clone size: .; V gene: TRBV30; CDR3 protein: CAWNRGADQPQHF; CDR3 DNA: TGTGCCTGGAATCGGGGGGCGGATCAGCCCCAGCATTTT
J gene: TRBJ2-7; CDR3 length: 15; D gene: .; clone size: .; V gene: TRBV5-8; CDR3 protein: CASRQIKQGRGEQYF; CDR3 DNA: TGTGCCAGCAGACAGATTAAACAGGGTAGAGGCGAGCAGTACTTC
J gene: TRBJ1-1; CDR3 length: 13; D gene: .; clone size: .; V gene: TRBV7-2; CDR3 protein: CASSLAAAGQAFF; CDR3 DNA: TGTGCCAGCAGCTTAGCGGCCGCAGGGCAAGCTTTCTTT
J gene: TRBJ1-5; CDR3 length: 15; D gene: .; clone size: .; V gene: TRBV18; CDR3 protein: CASSPEGGGNQPQHF; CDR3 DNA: TGTGCCAGCTCACCAGAGGGAGGGGGCAATCAGCCCCAGCATTTT
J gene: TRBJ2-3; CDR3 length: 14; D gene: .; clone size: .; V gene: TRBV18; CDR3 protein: CASSHGNNVNTQYF; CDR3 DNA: TGTGCCAGCTCACACGGGAATAATGTGAATACGCAGTATTTT
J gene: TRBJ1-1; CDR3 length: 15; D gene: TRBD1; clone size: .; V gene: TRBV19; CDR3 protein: CASRATGQSNTEAFF; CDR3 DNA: TGTGCCAGTAGAGCCACGGGACAGTCTAACACTGAAGCTTTCTTT
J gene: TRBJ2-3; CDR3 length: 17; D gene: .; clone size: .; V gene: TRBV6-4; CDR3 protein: CANPRGGIAAIADTQYF; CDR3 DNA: TGTGCCAATCCCAGGGGGGGCATAGCGGCTATCGCAGATACGCAGTATTTT
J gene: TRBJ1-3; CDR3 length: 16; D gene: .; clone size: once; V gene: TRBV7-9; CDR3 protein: CASGITGGISGNTIYF; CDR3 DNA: TGTGCCAGCGGTATAACAGGCGGCATCTCTGGAAACACCATATATTTT
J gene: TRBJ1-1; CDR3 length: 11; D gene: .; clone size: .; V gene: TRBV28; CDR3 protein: CASSFNIAAFF; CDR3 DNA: TGTGCCAGCAGTTTCAACATTGCCGCTTTCTTT
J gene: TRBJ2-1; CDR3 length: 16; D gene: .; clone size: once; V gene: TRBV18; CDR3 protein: CASSANTGFGFNEQFF; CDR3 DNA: TGTGCCAGCTCAGCAAATACAGGGTTTGGGTTCAATGAGCAGTTCTTC
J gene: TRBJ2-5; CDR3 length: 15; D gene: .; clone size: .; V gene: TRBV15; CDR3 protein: CATSRSPFDQETQYF; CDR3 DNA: TGTGCCACCAGCAGATCCCCGTTCGACCAAGAGACCCAGTACTTC
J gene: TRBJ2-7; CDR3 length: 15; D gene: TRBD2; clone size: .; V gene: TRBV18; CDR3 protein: CASSPTSGISYEQYF; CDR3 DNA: TGTGCCAGCTCACCTACTAGCGGCATCTCCTACGAGCAGTACTTC
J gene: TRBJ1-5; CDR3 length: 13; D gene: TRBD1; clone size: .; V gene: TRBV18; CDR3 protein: CASSGQGSQPQHF; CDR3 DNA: TGTGCCAGCTCGGGACAGGGAAGTCAGCCCCAGCATTTT
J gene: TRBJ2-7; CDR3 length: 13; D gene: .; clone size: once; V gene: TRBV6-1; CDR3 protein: CASSEVRSYEQYF; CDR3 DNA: TGTGCCAGCAGTGAAGTGCGTTCCTACGAGCAGTACTTC
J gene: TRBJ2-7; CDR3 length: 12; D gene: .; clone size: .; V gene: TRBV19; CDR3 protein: CASSRGIYEQYF; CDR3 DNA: TGTGCCAGTAGCAGGGGAATCTACGAGCAGTACTTC
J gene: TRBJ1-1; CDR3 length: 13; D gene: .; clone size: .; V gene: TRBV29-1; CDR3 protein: CSVESLLNTEAFF; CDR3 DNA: TGCAGCGTTGAATCTCTGCTGAACACTGAAGCTTTCTTT